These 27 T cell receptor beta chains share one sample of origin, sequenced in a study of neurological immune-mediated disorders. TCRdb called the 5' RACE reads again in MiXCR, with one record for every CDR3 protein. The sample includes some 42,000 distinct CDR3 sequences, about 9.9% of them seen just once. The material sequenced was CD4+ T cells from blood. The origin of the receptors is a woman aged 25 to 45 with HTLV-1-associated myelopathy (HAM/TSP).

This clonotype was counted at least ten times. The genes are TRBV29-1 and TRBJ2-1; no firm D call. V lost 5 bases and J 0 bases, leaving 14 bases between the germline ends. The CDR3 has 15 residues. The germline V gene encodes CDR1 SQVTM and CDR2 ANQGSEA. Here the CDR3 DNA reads TGCAGCGTTTCTGATGACCGGATCTCCTACAATGAGCAGTTCTTC. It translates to CSVSDDRISYNEQFF.

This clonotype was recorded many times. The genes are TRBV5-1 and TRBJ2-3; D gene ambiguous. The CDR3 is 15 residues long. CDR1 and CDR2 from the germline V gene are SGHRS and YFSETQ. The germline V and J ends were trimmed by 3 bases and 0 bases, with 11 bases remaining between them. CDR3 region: CASSWVGRSTDTQYF. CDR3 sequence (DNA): TGCGCCAGCAGCTGGGTGGGCCGTAGCACAGATACGCAGTATTTT.

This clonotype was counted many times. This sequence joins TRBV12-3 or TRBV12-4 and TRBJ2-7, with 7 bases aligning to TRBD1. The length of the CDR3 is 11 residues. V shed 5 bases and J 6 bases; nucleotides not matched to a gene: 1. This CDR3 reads CASSTGVEQYF. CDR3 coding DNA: TGTGCCAGCAGTACAGGGGTCGAGCAGTACTTC.

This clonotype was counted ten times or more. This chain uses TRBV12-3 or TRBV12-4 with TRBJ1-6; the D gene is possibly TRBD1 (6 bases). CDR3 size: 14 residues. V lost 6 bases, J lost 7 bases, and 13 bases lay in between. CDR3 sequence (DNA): TGTGCCAGCAGGAGGGGGGGAGCCAATTCACCCCTCCACTTT. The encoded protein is CASRRGGANSPLHF.

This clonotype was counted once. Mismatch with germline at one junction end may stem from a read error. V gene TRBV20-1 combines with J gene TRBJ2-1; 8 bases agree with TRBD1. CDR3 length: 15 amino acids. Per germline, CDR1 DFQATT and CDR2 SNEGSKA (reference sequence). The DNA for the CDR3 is TGCAGTGAATTGGACAGGGCCAGCTCCTACAATGAGCACTTATTC. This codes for CSELDRASSYNEHLF.

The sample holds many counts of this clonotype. CDR3 amino acids: CASTGGAGRSYEQYF. CDR3 in DNA: TGTGCCAGCACTGGGGGGGCGGGAAGATCCTACGAGCAGTACTTC. V and J are TRBV28 and TRBJ2-7; D might be TRBD2 (7 bases). The V gene's germline CDR1 is MDHEN and CDR2 SYDVKM. The CDR3 length is 15 residues. The ends were cut back, 7 bases at V and 1 base at J, with 17 bases in the middle.

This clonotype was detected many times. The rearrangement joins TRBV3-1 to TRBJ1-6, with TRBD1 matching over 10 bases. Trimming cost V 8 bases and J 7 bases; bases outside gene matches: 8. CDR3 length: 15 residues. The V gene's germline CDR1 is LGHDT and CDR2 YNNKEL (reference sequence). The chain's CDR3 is CASGGTGVGNSPLHF. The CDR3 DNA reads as TGTGCCAGCGGAGGGACAGGGGTTGGCAATTCACCCCTCCACTTT.

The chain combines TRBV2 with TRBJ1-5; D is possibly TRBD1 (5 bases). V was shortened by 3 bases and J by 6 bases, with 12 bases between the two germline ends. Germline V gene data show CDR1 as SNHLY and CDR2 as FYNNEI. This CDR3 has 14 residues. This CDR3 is CASSESRESQPQHF. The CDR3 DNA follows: TGTGCCAGCAGTGAGTCCAGGGAGAGTCAGCCCCAGCATTTT.

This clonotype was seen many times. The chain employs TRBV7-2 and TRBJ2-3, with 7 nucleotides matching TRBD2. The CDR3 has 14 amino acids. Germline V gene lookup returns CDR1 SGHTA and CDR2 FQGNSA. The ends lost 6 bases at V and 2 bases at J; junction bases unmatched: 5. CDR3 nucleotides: TGTGCCAGCAGACATACTAGCGTCACAGATACGCAGTATTTT. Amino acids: CASRHTSVTDTQYF.

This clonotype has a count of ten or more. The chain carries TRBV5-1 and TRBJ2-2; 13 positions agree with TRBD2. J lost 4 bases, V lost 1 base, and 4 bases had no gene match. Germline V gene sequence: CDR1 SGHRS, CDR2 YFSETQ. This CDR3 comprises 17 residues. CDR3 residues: CASSLQRLAGGTGELFF. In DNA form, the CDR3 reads TGCGCCAGCAGCTTGCAACGACTAGCGGGGGGCACCGGGGAGCTGTTTTTT.

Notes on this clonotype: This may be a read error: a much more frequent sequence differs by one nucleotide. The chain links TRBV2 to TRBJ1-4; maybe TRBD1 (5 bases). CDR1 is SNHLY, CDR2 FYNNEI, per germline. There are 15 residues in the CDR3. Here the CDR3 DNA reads TGTGCCAGCAGTCCGCAGCTAGGGGCTAATGAAAAACTGCTTTTT. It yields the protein CASSPQLGANEKLLF.

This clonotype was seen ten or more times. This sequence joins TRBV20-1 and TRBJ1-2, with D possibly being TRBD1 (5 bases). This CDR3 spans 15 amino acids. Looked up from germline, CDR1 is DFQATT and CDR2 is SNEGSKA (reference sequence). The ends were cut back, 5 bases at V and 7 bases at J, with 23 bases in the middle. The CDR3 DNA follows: TGCAGTGCTCCGAACCCAGGGTCCCGGGGCGGTGGCTACACCTTC. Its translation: CSAPNPGSRGGGYTF.

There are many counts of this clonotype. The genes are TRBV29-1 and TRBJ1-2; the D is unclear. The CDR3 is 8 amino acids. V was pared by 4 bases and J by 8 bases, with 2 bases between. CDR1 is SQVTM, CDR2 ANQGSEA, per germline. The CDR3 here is CSVGGYTF. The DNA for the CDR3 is TGCAGCGTTGGGGGCTACACCTTC.

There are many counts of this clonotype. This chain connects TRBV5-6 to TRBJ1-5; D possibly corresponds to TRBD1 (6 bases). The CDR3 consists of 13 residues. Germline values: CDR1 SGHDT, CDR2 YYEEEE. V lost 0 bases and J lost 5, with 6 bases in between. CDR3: CASSLGQDQPQHF. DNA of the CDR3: TGTGCCAGCAGCTTGGGACAGGATCAGCCCCAGCATTTT.

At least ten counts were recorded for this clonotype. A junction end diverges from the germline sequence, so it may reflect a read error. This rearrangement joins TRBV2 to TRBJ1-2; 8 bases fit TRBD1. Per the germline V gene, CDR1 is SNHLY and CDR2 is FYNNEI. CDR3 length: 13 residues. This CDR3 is CASMGQADYGYTF. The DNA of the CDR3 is TGTGCCAGCATGGGACAGGCCGATTATGGGTACACCTTC.

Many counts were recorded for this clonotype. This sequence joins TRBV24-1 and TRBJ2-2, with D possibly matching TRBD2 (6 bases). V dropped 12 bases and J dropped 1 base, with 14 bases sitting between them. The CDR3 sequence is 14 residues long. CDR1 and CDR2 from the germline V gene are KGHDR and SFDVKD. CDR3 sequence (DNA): TGTGCCTCCGGTGGCGGGGAGAACACCGGGGAGCTGTTTTTT. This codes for CASGGGENTGELFF.

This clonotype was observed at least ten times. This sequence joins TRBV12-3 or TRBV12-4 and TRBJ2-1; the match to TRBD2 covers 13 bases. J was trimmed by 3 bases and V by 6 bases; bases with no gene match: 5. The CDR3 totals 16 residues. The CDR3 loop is CASRLTSGGLYNEQFF. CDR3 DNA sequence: TGTGCCAGCAGACTGACTAGCGGGGGGCTCTACAATGAGCAGTTCTTC.

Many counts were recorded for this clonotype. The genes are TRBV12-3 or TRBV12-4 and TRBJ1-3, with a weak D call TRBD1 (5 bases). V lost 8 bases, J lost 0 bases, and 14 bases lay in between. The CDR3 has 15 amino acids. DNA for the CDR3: TGTGCCAGCTCCCCACCAGGGAGCTCTGGAAACACCATATATTTT. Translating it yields CASSPPGSSGNTIYF.

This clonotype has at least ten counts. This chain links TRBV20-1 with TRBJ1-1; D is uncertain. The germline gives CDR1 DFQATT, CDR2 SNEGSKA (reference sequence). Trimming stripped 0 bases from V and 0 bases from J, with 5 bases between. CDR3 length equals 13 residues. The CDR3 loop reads CSARDLLNTEAFF. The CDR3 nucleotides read TGCAGTGCTAGAGATCTCCTGAACACTGAAGCTTTCTTT.

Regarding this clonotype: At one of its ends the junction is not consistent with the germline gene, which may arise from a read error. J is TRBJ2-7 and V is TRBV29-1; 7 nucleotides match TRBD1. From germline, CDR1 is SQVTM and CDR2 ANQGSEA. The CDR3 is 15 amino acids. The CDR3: CSIVGTDFVSYEQYF. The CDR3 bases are TGCAGCATTGTCGGGACAGATTTTGTCTCCTATGAGCAGTACTTC.

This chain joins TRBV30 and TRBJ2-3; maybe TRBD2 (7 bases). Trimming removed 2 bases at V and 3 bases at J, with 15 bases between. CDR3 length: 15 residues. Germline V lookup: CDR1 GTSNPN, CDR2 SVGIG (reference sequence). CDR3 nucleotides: TGTGCCTGGAGTATTGCGGGGGCTGGGACAGATACGCAGTATTTT. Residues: CAWSIAGAGTDTQYF.

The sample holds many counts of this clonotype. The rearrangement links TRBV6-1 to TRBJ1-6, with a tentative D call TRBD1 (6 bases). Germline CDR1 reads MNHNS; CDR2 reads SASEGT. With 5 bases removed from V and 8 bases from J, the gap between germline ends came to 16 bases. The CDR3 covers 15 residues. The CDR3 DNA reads TGTGCCAGCAGTCAACAGGGACGAAGGGATTCACCCCTCCACTTT. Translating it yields CASSQQGRRDSPLHF.

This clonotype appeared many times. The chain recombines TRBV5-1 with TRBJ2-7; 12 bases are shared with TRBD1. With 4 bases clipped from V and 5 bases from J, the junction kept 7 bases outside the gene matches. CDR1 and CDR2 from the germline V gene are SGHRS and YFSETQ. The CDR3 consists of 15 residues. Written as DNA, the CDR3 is TGCGCCAGCAGCAGGGACAGGGGGCGTACTGACGAGCAGTACTTC. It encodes CASSRDRGRTDEQYF.

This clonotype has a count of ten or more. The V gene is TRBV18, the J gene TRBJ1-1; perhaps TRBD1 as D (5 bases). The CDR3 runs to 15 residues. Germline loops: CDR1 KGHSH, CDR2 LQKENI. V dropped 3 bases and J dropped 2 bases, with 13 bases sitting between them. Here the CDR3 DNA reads TGTGCCAGCTCACCGGTAGACAGCCAAAACACTGAAGCTTTCTTT. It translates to CASSPVDSQNTEAFF.

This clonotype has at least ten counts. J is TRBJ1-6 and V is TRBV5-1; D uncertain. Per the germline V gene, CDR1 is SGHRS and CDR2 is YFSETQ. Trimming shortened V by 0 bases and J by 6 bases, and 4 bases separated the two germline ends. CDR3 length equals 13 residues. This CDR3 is CASSLEGNSPLHF. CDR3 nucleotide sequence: TGCGCCAGCAGCTTGGAGGGTAATTCACCCCTCCACTTT.

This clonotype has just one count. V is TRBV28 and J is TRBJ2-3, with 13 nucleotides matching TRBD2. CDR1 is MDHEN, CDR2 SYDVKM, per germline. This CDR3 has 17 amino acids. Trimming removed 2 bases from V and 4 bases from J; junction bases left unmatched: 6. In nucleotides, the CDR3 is TGTGCCAGCAGTTTAACCGGGACTAGCGGGGCTTCAGATACGCAGTATTTT. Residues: CASSLTGTSGASDTQYF.

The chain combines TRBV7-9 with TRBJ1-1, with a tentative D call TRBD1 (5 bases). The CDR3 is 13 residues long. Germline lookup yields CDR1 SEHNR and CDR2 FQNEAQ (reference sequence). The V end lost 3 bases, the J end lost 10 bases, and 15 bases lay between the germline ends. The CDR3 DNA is TGTGCCAGCAGCTTGGCGAACCAGGGAGCAGCTTTCTTT. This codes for CASSLANQGAAFF.